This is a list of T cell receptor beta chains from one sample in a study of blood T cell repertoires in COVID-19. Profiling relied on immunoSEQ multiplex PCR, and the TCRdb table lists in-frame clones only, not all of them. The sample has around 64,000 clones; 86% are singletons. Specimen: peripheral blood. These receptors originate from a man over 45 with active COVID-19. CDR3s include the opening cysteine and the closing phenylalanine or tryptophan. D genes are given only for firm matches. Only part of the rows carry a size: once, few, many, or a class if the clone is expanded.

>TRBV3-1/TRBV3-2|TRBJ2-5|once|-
TGTGCCAGCAGCCAAGGGTATAGCAGAGAGACCCAGTACTTC
CASSQGYSRETQYF
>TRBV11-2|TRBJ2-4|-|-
TGTGCCAGCAGCTTAGTACAGGGAGCCAAAAACATTCAGTACTTC
CASSLVQGAKNIQYF
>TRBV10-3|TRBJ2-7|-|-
TGTGCCATCAGTGGTGAGTCAGAGCAGTACTTC
CAISGESEQYF
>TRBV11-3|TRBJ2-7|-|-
TGTGCCAGTGAACTCCACGAGCAGTACTTC
CASELHEQYF
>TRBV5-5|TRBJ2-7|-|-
TGTGCCAGCAGCCCCCAGGAGGGCCCCTACGAGCAGTACTTC
CASSPQEGPYEQYF
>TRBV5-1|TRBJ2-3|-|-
TGCGCCAGCAGCTTGGGGCCCTCCTCAGACACAGATACGCAGTATTTT
CASSLGPSSDTDTQYF
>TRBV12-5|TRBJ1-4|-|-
TGTGCTAGTGGTTTGTCCGGGAGGGAGGAAAAACTGTTTTTT
CASGLSGREEKLFF
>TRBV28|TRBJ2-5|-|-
TGTGCCAGCAGTTTATTAAGCGGACAAGAGACCCAGTACTTC
CASSLLSGQETQYF
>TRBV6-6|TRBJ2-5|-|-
TGTGCCAGCAGATTGGATCTCGGGCAAGAGACCCAGTACTTC
CASRLDLGQETQYF
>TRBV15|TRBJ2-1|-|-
TGTGCCACCAGCAGAGTACCGGGGAACTCCTACAATGAGCAGTTCTTC
CATSRVPGNSYNEQFF
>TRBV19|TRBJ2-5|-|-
TGTGCCAGTAGGCAGCAAGAGACCCAGTACTTC
CASRQQETQYF
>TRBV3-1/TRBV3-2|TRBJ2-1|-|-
TGTGCCAGCAGCCAAGAAAGGCTGGCAGGGCCAAGGGGGGAGCAGTTCTTC
CASSQERLAGPRGEQFF
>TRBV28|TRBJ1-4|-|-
TGTGCCAGCAGTTTGCAAGACAGGACTCTTGGAAAACTGTTTTTT
CASSLQDRTLGKLFF